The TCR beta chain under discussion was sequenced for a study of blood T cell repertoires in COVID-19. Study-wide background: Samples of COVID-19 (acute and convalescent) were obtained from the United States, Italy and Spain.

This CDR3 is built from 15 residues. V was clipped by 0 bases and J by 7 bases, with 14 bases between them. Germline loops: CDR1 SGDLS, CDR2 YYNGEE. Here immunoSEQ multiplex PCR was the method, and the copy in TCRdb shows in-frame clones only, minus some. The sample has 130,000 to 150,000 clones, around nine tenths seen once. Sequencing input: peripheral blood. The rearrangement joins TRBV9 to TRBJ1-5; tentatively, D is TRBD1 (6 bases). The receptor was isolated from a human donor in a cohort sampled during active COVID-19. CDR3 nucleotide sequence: TGTGCCAGCAGCGTAGATGAGGGGGTAGGCCAGCCCCAGCATTTT. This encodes CASSVDEGVGQPQHF.